What follows describes a single T cell receptor (beta chain). A read error may account for a junction end that differs from germline. Other DNA sequences in this sample translate to the same CDR3. Primers: 60 Vbeta forward and 13 Jbeta reverse. Some clones are missing from TCRdb's copy, which holds only in-frame ones; the method was immunoSEQ multiplex PCR. The data contain some 180,000 clones, approximately 90% of them seen just once; the ten biggest clones take up under 1.2%. These data belong to a study of cytomegalovirus exposure and HLA in healthy donors. The germline gives CDR1 SGHNT, CDR2 YYREEE (reference sequence). CDR3 length equals 15 residues.

This chain links TRBV5-4 with TRBJ1-6; TRBD1 agrees at 7 bases. This sequence originates from a boy aged 2 to 10 in good health and CMV-seronegative. The sequenced sample was PBMCs. The CDR3 sequence: CASSKRQGTNSPLHF. CDR3 sequence (DNA): TGTGCCAGCAGCAAACGACAGGGAACAAATTCCCCCCTCCACTTT. Full variable domain (rest looked up from reference TRBV5-4 and TRBJ1-6): ETGVTQSPTHLIKTRGQQVTLRCSSQSGHNTVSWYQQALGQGPQFIFQYYREEENGRGNFPPRFSGLQFPNYSSELNVNALELDDSALYLCASSKRQGTNSPLHFGNGTRLTVT.